These T cell receptor beta chains were read from a single sample in a study of blood T cell repertoires in COVID-19. Assay: immunoSEQ multiplex PCR; the TCRdb copy retains only in-frame clones and omits some. The sample holds approximately 83,000 clones, approximately 91% seen once. The material sequenced was peripheral blood. The receptors come from a man between 70 and 80 years old with acute or convalescent COVID-19. Both conserved end residues are part of each CDR3. Each record gives: V gene, J gene, clone size, CDR3 protein. Some rows have no size entry. The others give once, few or many, or a class for an expanded clone.

>TRBV28|TRBJ1-5|.
CASTSSQGQEVFRPQHF
>TRBV18|TRBJ2-7|.
CASSPGLSLRYF
>TRBV7-2|TRBJ1-2|.
CASSQPGHDNYGYTF
>TRBV27|TRBJ2-2|.
CASRDSSGGTGELFF
>TRBV9|TRBJ1-3|.
CASSPLDNDSGNTIYF
>TRBV30|TRBJ1-5|.
CAWSSVYSNQPQHF
>TRBV11-3|TRBJ1-2|.
CASNPTEGTGDNGYTF
>TRBV19|TRBJ1-2|once
CASSIGGSWSYGYTF
>TRBV9|TRBJ2-1|.
CASSVGITSGRIGVNEQFF
>TRBV6-2/TRBV6-3|TRBJ2-7|.
CASSYGTGGYEQYF
>TRBV6-5|TRBJ1-6|few
CASTKQGANSPLHF
>TRBV5-5|TRBJ2-3|.
CASSAQAARGLWTQYF
>TRBV3-1/TRBV3-2|TRBJ1-2|once
CASSQATGEVYGYTF
>TRBV7-8|TRBJ1-1|.
CASSLRDRGNTEAFF
>TRBV19|TRBJ2-7|.
CASRVSGTGSHEQYF
>TRBV7-9|TRBJ1-2|once
CASSFPGQGATF
>TRBV7-2|TRBJ1-3|.
CASSLEGGFSGNTIYF
>TRBV24-1|TRBJ1-2|.
CATSDNDRAGYTF
>TRBV3-1/TRBV3-2|TRBJ2-7|once
CASSHGLAGSEQYF
>TRBV28|TRBJ2-7|.
CASGGTGLSYEQYF
>TRBV7-9|TRBJ1-4|few
CASSSGERGSGEKLFF
>TRBV9|TRBJ1-3|.
CASSPRTGHLSGNTIYF
>TRBV4-1|TRBJ2-1|.
CASSRQGQVDDEQFF
>TRBV28|TRBJ1-5|.
CASSQTGTIANQPQHF
>TRBV18|TRBJ1-4|.
CASSPSGDGEKLFF
>TRBV7-2|TRBJ2-3|.
CASSLSGRLDTQYF
>TRBV7-9|TRBJ2-7|.
CASSLADKGAGYEQYF
>TRBV7-9|TRBJ1-5|.
CASSPDSTHSNQPQHF
>TRBV28|TRBJ1-2|.
CASSLVGTGSYGYTF
>TRBV11-2|TRBJ2-7|.
CASSSPGWSEQYF
>TRBV11-2|TRBJ2-7|.
CASSLTARLYEQYF
>TRBV19|TRBJ2-7|.
CASSTTSGLSSYEQYF
>TRBV5-1|TRBJ2-7|.
CASRLVSGYEQYF
>TRBV5-1|TRBJ1-2|.
CASSARAGDGYTF
>TRBV4-1|TRBJ2-1|.
CASSQASGLYNEQFF
>TRBV29-1|TRBJ1-2|.
CSVQGGGYGYTF
>TRBV9|TRBJ1-2|.
CASSVDGVGYTF
>TRBV10-3|TRBJ2-1|.
CAISRGLEGEQFF
>TRBV9|TRBJ2-1|.
CASGRTSGYNEQFF
>TRBV6-6|TRBJ2-7|.
CASSYASGGPGEQYF
>TRBV7-2|TRBJ1-2|.
CASSSPRQVPRGYTF
>TRBV24-1|TRBJ2-1|.
CATSDPGTSGSREQFF